This TCR beta chain emerged from a study of T-cell memory formation after mild COVID-19. This clonotype was observed a few times. This CDR3 is 15 amino acids long. V shed 8 bases, J shed 5 bases, and the junction held 9 bases outside the gene matches. Looked up from germline, CDR1 is MNHEY and CDR2 is SVGAGI. TCRdb analysed the 5' RACE reads with MiXCR anew, one entry per CDR3 protein. The sample contains about 400,000 distinct CDR3 sequences, over 15% of which appear only once. The chain links TRBV6-5 to TRBJ1-1; 12 positions agree with TRBD1. The specimen was PBMCs or a T cell subset sorted from them (not recorded which). This TCR was recovered from a young man who had mild COVID-19 (a few samples of this study predate the infection). Cell type and time point are not known. Here the CDR3 reads CASGRDRGRGTEAFF. CDR3 DNA sequence: TGTGCCAGCGGCCGGGACAGGGGGCGCGGGACTGAAGCTTTCTTT.